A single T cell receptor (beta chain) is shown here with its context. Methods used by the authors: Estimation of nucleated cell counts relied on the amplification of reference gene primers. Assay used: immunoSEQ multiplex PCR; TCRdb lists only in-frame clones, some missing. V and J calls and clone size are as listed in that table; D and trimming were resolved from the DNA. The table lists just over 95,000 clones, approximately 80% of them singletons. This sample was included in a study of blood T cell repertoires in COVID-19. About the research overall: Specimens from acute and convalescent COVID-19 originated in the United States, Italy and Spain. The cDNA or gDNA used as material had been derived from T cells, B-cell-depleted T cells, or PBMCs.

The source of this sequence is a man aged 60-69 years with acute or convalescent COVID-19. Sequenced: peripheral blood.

Here the CDR3 DNA reads TGTGCCAGCAGCTCCTCCACCACGACAGAACCACCGGGCTACACCTTC. Translating it yields CASSSSTTTEPPGYTF. This sequence joins TRBV7-9 and TRBJ1-2, with D maybe TRBD1 (5 bases). This CDR3 is 16 amino acids long. Germline-derived CDR1 and CDR2 are SEHNR and FQNEAQ (reference sequence). V lost 4 bases and J lost 8, with 23 bases in between.